What follows is one T cell receptor (beta chain) and its context. As yet, its antigen is unknown. The data were taken from a study of CD8+CD57+ T cells in acquired aplastic anemia. At the level of the study: Mean yield of DNA from sorted CD4+ and CD8+ cells was roughly 3.1 ug. The study obtained about 10 million reads on average for CD4+ cells from healthy donors.

Germline trimming cut 0 bases from V and 0 bases from J; bases unmatched to any gene: 1. The CDR3 extends over 16 amino acids. CDR1 and CDR2 (germline): MNHEY, SVGAGI. TCR beta VDJ and CDR3 profiles were obtained from a genomic DNA template. Each CDR3 protein is one row after TCRdb ran MiXCR on the reads. In the table there are 42,000 or so distinct CDR3 sequences, 65% to 70% of which are singletons. The study's findings and limits: CD8+ Simpson's diversity did not differ significantly between patients and controls.

The genes are TRBV6-5 and TRBJ2-2, with 7 nucleotides matching TRBD1. The sample taken for sequencing was sorted CD4+, CD8+, or CD8+CD57+ T cells (not recorded which) from PBMCs. The TCR was taken from a human donor in good health, serving as a control. In DNA form, the CDR3 reads TGTGCCAGCAGTTACTCCGGGACAGCGAACACCGGGGAGCTGTTTTTT. It is translated as CASSYSGTANTGELFF.